This T cell receptor beta chain was identified in a study of blood T cells in healthy people across ages (dated by TCRdb to 2014 to 2015). Context from the whole study: In model experiments, template switching captured about one uniquely barcoded TCR beta cDNA molecule for every two T cells. Using deep sequencing normalized with unique cDNA molecular identifiers, the study measured how TCR beta repertoire diversity changes with age. Donors were grouped into four age groups: young (average about 15 years), middle-aged (39), aged (around 60) and long-lived (around 80). To avoid experimental bias, donors of different ages were distributed randomly across sequencing lanes. Using the same blood draw, the study looked at two additional independent replicas of 1 million unique cDNA reads for two donors, one aged 18 to 30 and the other aged 80 or older. General findings and caveats noted by the study authors: Estimates of total diversity from one million sequenced T cells were regarded as lower bounds and underestimates. Because the CMV infection status of the donors was unknown, age-related changes in expanded clonotypes may potentially have been confounded. Bulk unsorted PBMC profiling prevented conclusive comparison of naive and antigen-experienced compartments. As age increased, observed TCR beta diversity per million T cells dropped in a roughly linear way, and a significant reduction was already evident by age about 40. Compared with the aged group, more naive CD4+ T cells, fewer expanded clones and increased TCR diversity were shown by the long-lived group, suggesting age selection. A strong correlation was found between observed TCR beta diversity and the percentage of naive T cells measured by flow cytometry.

The junction carries 17 bases between V and J, which are trimmed by 3 bases and 10 bases respectively. CDR1 SGDLS and CDR2 YYNGEE are derived from the germline V gene. The CDR3 holds 13 amino acids from the cysteine to the phenylalanine. The only DNA kept is the CDR3, 39 bases in frame from the first base. The roughly 39 donors, aged about 6 to 100 years, were systemically healthy Caucasian individuals from Russia. Each donor gave ten milliliters of peripheral blood, drawn into EDTA-treated Vacutainer tubes. Ficoll-Paque density-gradient centrifugation was used to isolate PBMCs, with at least 7 million per sample. Total RNA, at least 6 micrograms per sample, was extracted from PBMCs with Trizol reagent. For every donor, an aliquot of PBMCs went through flow cytometry to measure the percentages of naive CD45RAhigh/CD27high T cells. Comments on this clonotype: The antigen it recognizes is unknown. The input lacks base qualities; no much larger clone sits a single base away.

Library method: 5' RACE. A second PCR of roughly 6 to 12 cycles was run with a J-beta primer mix and a sample-barcoded 5' primer. A unique molecular identifier was introduced onto each TCR beta cDNA molecule by a template-switch 5' adaptor carrying 12 random nucleotides. At least 2.5 million CDR3-containing paired-end reads were obtained from each sample. First-strand cDNA synthesis was performed from all RNA using the Mint cDNA synthesis kit, with priming by a TRBC-specific oligonucleotide. Following uracil-DNA glycosylase treatment, a first 18-cycle PCR with universal primers M1SS and BC2_uni_R was performed on all cDNA. Concerning the study's data processing: Normalization of each sample was performed by random selection of 1 million high-quality reads, each carrying a distinct molecular identifier. Instead of being binned into consensus sequences, reads with shared molecular identifiers were discarded. MiTCR, with a Q25 quality threshold and the strictest error-elimination algorithm, was used for CDR3 identification, clonotype clustering and error correction. A nonparametric unseen species model using Euler transformation provided a lower-bound estimate of total TCR beta diversity. TCRdb took the public reads, trimmed them with fastp at Q25, ran MiXCR for clone calling and kept in-frame beta chains. Each CDR3 protein gets just one entry, which takes the most common genes and DNA from the rows behind it. The authors' filters were not applied to this entry. This sample comprises fewer than 2 million distinct CDR3 sequences, approximately 40% of them detected only once. The ten most abundant clones make up more than 20% of the sample.

The specimen was blood. The TCR comes from a human donor in good health. In this chain, TRBV9 is recombined with TRBJ2-7, with no confidently assigned D gene. The nucleotide sequence is TGTGCCAGCAGCGCCCCTTCTACAGCTACCCAGTACTTC. The translation is CASSAPSTATQYF.